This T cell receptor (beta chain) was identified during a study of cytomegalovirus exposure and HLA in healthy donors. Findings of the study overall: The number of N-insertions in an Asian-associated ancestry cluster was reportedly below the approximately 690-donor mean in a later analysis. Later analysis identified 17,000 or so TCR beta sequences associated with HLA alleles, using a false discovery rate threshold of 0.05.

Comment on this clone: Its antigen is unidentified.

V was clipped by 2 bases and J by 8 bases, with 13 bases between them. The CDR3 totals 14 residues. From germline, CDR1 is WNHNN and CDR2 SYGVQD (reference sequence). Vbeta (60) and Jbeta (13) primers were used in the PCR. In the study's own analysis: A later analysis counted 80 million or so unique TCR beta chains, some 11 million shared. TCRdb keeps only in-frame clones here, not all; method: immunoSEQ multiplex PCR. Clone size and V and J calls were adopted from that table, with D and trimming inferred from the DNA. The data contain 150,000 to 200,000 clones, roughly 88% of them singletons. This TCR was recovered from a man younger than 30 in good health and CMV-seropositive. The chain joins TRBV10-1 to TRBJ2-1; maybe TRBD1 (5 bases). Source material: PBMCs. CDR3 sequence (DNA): TGCGCCAGCAGTGAGGTGTCAGGGAAGGATGAGCAGTTCTTC. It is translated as CASSEVSGKDEQFF.